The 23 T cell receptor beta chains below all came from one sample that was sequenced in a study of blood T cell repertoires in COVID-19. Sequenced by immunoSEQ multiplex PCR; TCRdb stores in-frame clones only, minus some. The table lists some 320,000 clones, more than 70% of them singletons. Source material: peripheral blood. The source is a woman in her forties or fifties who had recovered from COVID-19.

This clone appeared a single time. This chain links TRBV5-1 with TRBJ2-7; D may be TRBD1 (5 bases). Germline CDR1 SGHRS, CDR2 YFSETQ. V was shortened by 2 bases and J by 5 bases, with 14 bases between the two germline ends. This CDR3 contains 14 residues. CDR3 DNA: TGCGCCAGCAGCTTACGTCGACAGACCAACGAGCAGTACTTC. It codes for CASSLRRQTNEQYF.

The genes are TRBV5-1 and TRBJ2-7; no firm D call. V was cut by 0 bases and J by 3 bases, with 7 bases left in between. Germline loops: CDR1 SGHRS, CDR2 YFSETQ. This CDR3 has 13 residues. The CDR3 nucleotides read TGCGCCAGCAGCTTGGGACTCAACTACGAGCAGTACTTC. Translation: CASSLGLNYEQYF.

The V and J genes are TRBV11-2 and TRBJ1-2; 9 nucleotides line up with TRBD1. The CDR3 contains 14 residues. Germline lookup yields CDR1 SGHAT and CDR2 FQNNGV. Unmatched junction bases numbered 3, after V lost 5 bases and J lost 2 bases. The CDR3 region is CASSPTGGNYGYTF. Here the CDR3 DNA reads TGTGCCAGCAGCCCGACAGGGGGGAACTATGGCTACACCTTC.

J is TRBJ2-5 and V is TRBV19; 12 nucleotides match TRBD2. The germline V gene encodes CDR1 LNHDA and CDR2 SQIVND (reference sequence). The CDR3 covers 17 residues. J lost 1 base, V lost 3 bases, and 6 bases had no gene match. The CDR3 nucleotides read TGTGCCAGTAGTATCAGAGCACTAGCGGGGGGCCAAGAGACCCAGTACTTC. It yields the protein CASSIRALAGGQETQYF.

Here the CDR3 DNA reads TGTGCCAGCAGCCGGTCTGTTGAAGCTTTCTTT. Its protein product is CASSRSVEAFF. The chain couples TRBV5-6 to TRBJ1-1, with D unclear. The ends were cut back, 4 bases at V and 7 bases at J, with 8 bases in the middle. This CDR3 is built from 11 residues. Germline CDR1 SGHDT, CDR2 YYEEEE.

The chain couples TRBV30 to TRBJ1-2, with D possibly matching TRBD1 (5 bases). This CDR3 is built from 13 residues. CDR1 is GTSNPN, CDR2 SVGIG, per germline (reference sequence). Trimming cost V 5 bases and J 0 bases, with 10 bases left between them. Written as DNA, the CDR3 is TGTGCCTGGCAGGGCCGAGCTAACTATGGCTACACCTTC. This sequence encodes CAWQGRANYGYTF.

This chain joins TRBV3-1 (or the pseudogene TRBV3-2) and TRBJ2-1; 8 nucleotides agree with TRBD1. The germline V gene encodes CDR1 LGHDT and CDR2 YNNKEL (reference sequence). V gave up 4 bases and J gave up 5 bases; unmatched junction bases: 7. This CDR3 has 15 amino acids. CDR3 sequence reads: CASSPRGLKDNEQFF. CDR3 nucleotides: TGTGCCAGCAGCCCCAGGGGGCTTAAGGACAATGAGCAGTTCTTC.

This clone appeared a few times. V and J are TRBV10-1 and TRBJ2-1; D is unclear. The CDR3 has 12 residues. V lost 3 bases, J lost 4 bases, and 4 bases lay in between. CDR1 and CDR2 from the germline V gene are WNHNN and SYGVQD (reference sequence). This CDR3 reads CASSDSYNEQFF. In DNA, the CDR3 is TGCGCCAGCAGTGATTCTTACAATGAGCAGTTCTTC.

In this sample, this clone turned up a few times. CDR3 sequence (DNA): TGTGCCATCAGTGACTACGCTAGCGGGAGAAAGGACGAGCAGTACTTC. The encoded protein is CAISDYASGRKDEQYF. The V gene is TRBV10-3, the J gene TRBJ2-7; TRBD2 matches at 10 bases. The germline V gene has CDR1 ENHRY and CDR2 SYGVKD. Unmatched junction bases numbered 10, after V lost 3 bases and J lost 5 bases. CDR3 length equals 16 residues.

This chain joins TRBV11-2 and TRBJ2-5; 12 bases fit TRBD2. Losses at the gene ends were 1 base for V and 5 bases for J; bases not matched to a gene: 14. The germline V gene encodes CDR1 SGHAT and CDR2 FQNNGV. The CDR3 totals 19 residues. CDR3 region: CASSLARLAGGLFPETQYF. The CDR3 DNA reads TGTGCCAGCAGCTTAGCCCGGCTAGCGGGGGGGCTATTCCCCGAGACCCAGTACTTC.

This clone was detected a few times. As DNA, the CDR3 is TGTGCCAGTAGCGAACCGGGACTAGCAAAGAATGAGCAGTTCTTC. The encoded protein is CASSEPGLAKNEQFF. The chain has TRBV19 and TRBJ2-1, with 9 bases matching TRBD2. CDR1 is LNHDA, CDR2 SQIVND, per germline (reference sequence). CDR3 length: 15 residues. V trimming: 6 bases; J trimming: 7 bases; junction bases outside the gene matches: 10.

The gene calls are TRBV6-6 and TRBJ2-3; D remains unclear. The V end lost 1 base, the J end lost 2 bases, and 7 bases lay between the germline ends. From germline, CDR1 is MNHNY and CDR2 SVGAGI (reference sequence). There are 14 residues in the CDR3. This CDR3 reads CASSYLLSTDTQYF. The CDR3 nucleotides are TGTGCCAGCAGTTACTTACTTTCCACAGATACGCAGTATTTT.

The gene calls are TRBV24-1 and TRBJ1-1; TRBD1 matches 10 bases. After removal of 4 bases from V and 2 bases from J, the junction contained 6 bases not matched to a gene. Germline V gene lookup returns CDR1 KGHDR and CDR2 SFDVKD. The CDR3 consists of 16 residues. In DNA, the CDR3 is TGTGCCACCAGTGACACCGGGACAGGGGCCAACACTGAAGCTTTCTTT. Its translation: CATSDTGTGANTEAFF.

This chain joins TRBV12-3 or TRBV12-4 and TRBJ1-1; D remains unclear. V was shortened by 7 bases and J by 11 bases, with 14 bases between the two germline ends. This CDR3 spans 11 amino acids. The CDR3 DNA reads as TGTGCCAGCAACCCCCGGGTTCCGGCTTTCTTT. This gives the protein CASNPRVPAFF.

The CDR3: CASSFSGRFYNEQFF. In DNA form, the CDR3 reads TGTGCCAGCAGCTTCAGCGGGAGGTTCTACAATGAGCAGTTCTTC. The chain uses TRBV7-2 and TRBJ2-1; 9 bases are a match to TRBD2. The CDR3 extends over 15 amino acids. Per the germline V gene, CDR1 is SGHTA and CDR2 is FQGNSA. The V and J ends lost 3 bases and 3 bases, in that order; junction bases with no gene match: 3.

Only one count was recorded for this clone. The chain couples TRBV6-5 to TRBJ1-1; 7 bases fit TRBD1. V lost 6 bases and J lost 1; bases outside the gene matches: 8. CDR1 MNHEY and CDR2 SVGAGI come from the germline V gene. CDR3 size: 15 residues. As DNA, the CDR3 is TGTGCCAGCAGGCTACTTGACAGGGCGAACACTGAAGCTTTCTTT. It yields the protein CASRLLDRANTEAFF.

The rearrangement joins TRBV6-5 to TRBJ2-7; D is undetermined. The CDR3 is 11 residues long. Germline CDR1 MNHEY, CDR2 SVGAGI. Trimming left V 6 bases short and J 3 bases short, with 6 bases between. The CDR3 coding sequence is TGTGCCAGCAGCCCCTTCTACGAGCAGTACTTC. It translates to CASSPFYEQYF.

The CDR3 sequence is CASSSREGANVLTF. CDR3 nucleotide sequence: TGTGCCAGCAGCTCCCGGGAAGGGGCCAACGTCCTGACTTTC. The genes are TRBV7-6 and TRBJ2-6; D is perhaps TRBD2 (5 bases). Germline-derived CDR1 and CDR2 are SGHVS and FNYEAQ. The CDR3 is 14 amino acids. The V and J ends lost 4 bases and 4 bases respectively, with 8 bases between them.

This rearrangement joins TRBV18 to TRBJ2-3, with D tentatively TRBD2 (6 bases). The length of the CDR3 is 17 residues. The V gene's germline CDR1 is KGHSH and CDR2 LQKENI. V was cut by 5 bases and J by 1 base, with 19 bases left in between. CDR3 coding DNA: TGTGCCAGCTCAAGGAACTTGGGGGGATCCCGCACAGATACGCAGTATTTT. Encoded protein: CASSRNLGGSRTDTQYF.

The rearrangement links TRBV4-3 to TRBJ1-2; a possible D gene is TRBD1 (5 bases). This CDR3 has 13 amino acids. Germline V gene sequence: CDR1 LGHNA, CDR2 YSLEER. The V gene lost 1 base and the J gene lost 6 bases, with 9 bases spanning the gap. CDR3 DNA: TGCGCCAGCAGCCAAGCCGGGACTGATGGCTACACCTTC. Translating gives CASSQAGTDGYTF.

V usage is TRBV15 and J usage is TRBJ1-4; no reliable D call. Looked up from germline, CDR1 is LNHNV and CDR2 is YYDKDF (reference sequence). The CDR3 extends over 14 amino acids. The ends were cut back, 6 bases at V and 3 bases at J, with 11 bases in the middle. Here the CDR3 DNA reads TGTGCCACCAGTCGAGGGCTGCCTAATGAAAAACTGTTTTTT. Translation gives CATSRGLPNEKLFF.

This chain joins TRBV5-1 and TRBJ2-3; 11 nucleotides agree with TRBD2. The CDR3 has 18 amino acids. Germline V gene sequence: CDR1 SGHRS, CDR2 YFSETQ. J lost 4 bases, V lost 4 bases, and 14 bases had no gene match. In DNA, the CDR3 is TGCGCCAGCAGCCCTGGGGTAGCGGGGGGGTTCGCCGCAGATACGCAGTATTTT. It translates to CASSPGVAGGFAADTQYF.

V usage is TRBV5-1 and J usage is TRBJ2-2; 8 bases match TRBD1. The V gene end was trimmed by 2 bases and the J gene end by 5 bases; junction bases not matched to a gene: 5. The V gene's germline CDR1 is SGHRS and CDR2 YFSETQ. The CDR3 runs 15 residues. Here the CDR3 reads CASSFGQGSTGELFF. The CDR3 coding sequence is TGCGCCAGCAGCTTTGGACAGGGATCAACCGGGGAGCTGTTTTTT. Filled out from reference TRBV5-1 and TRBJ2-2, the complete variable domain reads KAGVTQTPRYLIKTRGQQVTLSCSPISGHRSVSWYQQTPGQGLQFLFEYFSETQRNKGNFPGRFSGRQFSNSRSEMNVSTLELGDSALYLCASSFGQGSTGELFFGEGSRLTVL.